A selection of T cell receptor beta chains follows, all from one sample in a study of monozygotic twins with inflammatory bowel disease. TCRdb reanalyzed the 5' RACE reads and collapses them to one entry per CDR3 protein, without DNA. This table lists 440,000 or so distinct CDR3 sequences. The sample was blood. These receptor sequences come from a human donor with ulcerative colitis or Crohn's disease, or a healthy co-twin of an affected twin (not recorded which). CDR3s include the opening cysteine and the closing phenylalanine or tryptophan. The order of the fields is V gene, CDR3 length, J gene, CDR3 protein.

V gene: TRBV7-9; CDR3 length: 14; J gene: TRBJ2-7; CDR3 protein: CASSPDSRAYEQYF
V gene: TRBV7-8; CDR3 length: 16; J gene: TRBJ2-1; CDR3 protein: CASTQGVAGTEDEQFF
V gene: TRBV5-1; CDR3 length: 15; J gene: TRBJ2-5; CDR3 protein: CASRSVAGGRETQYF
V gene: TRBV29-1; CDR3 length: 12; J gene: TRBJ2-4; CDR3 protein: CSVGLDKNIQYF
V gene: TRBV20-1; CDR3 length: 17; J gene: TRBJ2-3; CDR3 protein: CSARDPASGGAGDTQYF
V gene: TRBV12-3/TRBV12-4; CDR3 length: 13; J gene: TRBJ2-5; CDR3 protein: CASSRDSEETQYF
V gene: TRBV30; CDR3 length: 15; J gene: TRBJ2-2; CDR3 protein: CAWGALGGNTGELFF
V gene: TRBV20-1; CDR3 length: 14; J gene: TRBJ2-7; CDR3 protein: CSARVSGHTYEQYF
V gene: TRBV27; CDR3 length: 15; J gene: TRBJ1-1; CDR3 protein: CASSLSWGAGTEAFF
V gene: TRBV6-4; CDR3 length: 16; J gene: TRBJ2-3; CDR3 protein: CASSGLAGDCTDTQYF
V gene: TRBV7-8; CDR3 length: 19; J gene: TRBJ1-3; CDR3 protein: CASSPMGQANLRSGNTIYF
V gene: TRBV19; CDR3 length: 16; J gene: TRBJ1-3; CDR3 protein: CATTSAGFGSGNTIYF
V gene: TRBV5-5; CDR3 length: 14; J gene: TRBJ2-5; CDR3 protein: CASSLAQGQETQYF
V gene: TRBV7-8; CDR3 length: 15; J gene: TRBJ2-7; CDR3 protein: CASSLVGGGSYEQYF
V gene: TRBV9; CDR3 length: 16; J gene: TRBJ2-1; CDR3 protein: CASTEGSGVSYNEQFF
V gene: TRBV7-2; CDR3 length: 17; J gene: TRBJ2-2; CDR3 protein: CASSPILGGGGAGELFF
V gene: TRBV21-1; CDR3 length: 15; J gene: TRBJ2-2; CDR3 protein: CASSIGTKNTGELFF
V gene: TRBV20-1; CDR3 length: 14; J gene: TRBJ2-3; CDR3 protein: CSARGRGKTDTQYF
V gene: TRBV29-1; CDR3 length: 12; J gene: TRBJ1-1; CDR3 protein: CSVLPGVTEAFF
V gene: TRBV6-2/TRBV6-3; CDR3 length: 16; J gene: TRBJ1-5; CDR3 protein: CASSPLNTNFNQPQHF
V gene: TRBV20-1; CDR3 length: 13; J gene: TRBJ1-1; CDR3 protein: CSSPGREHTEAFF
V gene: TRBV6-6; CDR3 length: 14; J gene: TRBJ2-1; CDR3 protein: CASSSREGVNEQFF
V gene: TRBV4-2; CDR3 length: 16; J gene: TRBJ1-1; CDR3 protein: CASSQERGIRNTEAFF
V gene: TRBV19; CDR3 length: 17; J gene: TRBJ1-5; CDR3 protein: CASSILPMGGGRQPQHF
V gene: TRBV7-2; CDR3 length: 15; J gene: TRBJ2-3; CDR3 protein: CASSAGQGASDTQYF
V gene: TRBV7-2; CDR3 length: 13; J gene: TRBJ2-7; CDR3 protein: CASSSGGGLTNLF
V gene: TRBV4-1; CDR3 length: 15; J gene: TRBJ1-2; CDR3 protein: CASSQAGQGAYGYTF
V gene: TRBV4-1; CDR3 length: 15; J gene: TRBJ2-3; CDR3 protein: CASSQPIQRGDTQYF
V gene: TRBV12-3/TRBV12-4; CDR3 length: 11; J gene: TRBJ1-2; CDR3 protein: CASSFNLGYTF